A single sample is the source of the 8 T cell receptor beta chains below, sequenced in a study of T cell responses to AZD1222 COVID-19 vaccine. Sequenced by immunoSEQ multiplex PCR; TCRdb stores in-frame clones only, minus some. Of around 130,000 clones in the sample, approximately 93% are singletons; the top ten hold 2.5% to 4%. Sequences were derived from peripheral blood, sampled on day 0 of AZD1222 vaccination. Receptors were obtained from an adult in good health.

The genes are TRBV21-1 and TRBJ2-3; the table assigns TRBD2, which was not confirmed against the DNA. TRBV21-1 is designated a pseudogene. The CDR3 contains 18 residues. The CDR3, as DNA: TGTGCCAGCAGCATAGGACTAGCGGCAAGTACTAGCACAGATACGCAGTATTTT. Its translation: CASSIGLAASTSTDTQYF.

The chain links TRBV4-1 to TRBJ1-2; 7 nucleotides align to TRBD1. Trimming took 0 bases from V and 8 from J; bases not matched to a gene: 12. The germline CDR1 and CDR2 sequences are MGHRA and YSYEKL. The CDR3 contains 16 residues. The CDR3, as DNA: TGCGCCAGCAGCCAAGAGAAGGACAGGTTGGGGGTGGGCTACACCTTC. Translation gives CASSQEKDRLGVGYTF.

CDR3 sequence reads: CASSLNTEAFF. The CDR3 nucleotides read TGCGCCAGCAGCTTAAACACTGAAGCTTTCTTT. The chain recombines TRBV5-1 with TRBJ1-1; D gene uncertain. The germline V gene has CDR1 SGHRS and CDR2 YFSETQ. V was shortened by 2 bases and J by 2 bases, with 1 base between the two germline ends. This CDR3 is built from 11 residues.

The chain carries TRBV5-1 and TRBJ1-1; the D gene is possibly TRBD1 (5 bases). The CDR3 consists of 15 residues. V shed 0 bases and J shed 5 bases, with 14 bases lying between them. Germline V gene sequence: CDR1 SGHRS, CDR2 YFSETQ. In DNA form, the CDR3 reads TGCGCCAGCAGCTTGGTTCGGGACGCCGGAACTGAAGCTTTCTTT. Amino acids: CASSLVRDAGTEAFF.

The chain joins TRBV7-9 to TRBJ1-5; D unclear. Looked up from germline, CDR1 is SEHNR and CDR2 is FQNEAQ (reference sequence). Trimming took 5 bases from V and 0 from J, leaving 8 bases between them. This CDR3 contains 14 residues. The CDR3 region has the DNA TGTGCCAGCAGCCGCACGGATAGCAATCAGCCCCAGCATTTT. Its protein product is CASSRTDSNQPQHF. Together with reference TRBV7-9 and TRBJ1-5, the CDR3 gives the full variable domain: DTGVSQNPRHKITKRGQNVTFRCDPISEHNRLYWYRQTLGQGPEFLTYFQNEAQLEKSRLLSDRFSAERPKGSFSTLEIQRTEQGDSAMYLCASSRTDSNQPQHFGDGTRLSIL.

V usage is TRBV2 and J usage is TRBJ1-6, with D perhaps TRBD1 (5 bases). CDR3 length equals 13 residues. CDR1 SNHLY and CDR2 FYNNEI come from the germline V gene. V was shortened by 7 bases and J by 7 bases, with 11 bases between the two germline ends. The CDR3 DNA sequence: TGTGCCAGCACCCGGGAGGGGAATTCACCCCTCCACTTT. This sequence encodes CASTREGNSPLHF.

The J gene is TRBJ1-5, the V gene TRBV3-1 (or the pseudogene TRBV3-2), with 8 nucleotides matching TRBD1. The CDR3 spans 13 residues. Germline loops: CDR1 LGHDT, CDR2 YNNKEL (reference sequence). The J segment lost 6 bases and the V segment lost 4 bases, leaving 2 bases of the junction unmatched. CDR3 in amino acids: CASSPGGGQPQHF. The CDR3 nucleotides are TGTGCCAGCAGCCCAGGGGGCGGTCAGCCCCAGCATTTT.

The chain couples TRBV18 to TRBJ1-1; perhaps TRBD1 as D (5 bases). The length of the CDR3 is 14 residues. V shed 4 bases and J shed 5 bases, with 14 bases lying between them. Germline CDR1 reads KGHSH; CDR2 reads LQKENI. This chain's CDR3 is CASSQSSEGTEAFF. The CDR3 DNA reads as TGTGCCAGCTCACAATCTTCGGAGGGGACTGAAGCTTTCTTT.